This is a list of T cell receptor beta chains from one sample in a study of shared clonotypes between healthy human individuals. TCRdb's copy holds only in-frame clones and misses some; the assay was immunoSEQ multiplex PCR. The table has hundreds of thousands of clones, 73% seen once; the top ten hold around 2%. Material for sequencing was memory CD4+ T cells sorted from blood. Receptor source: a woman aged 25 to 39 in good health. CDR3s include the opening cysteine and the closing phenylalanine or tryptophan. A clone size is listed for some rows: how often the clone was seen (once, few, many), or a class if it is expanded.

cdr3_aa: CSVEKGNTEAFF
v_call: TRBV29-1
clone_size: .
j_call: TRBJ1-1

cdr3_aa: CAISEQAGGYEQYF
v_call: TRBV10-3
clone_size: few
j_call: TRBJ2-7

cdr3_aa: CASSETGRRDTQYF
v_call: TRBV25-1
clone_size: .
j_call: TRBJ2-3

cdr3_aa: CASSLVVTDTQYF
v_call: TRBV5-6
clone_size: .
j_call: TRBJ2-3

cdr3_aa: CASSYEPSSYEQYF
v_call: TRBV6-5
clone_size: .
j_call: TRBJ2-7

cdr3_aa: CASSQTGVAANTEAFF
v_call: TRBV11-2
clone_size: .
j_call: TRBJ1-1

cdr3_aa: CASKGDLNTEAFF
v_call: TRBV28
clone_size: few
j_call: TRBJ1-1

cdr3_aa: CASSLVSSLTDTQYF
v_call: TRBV11-2
clone_size: .
j_call: TRBJ2-3

cdr3_aa: CASSFAGTSGPFRFF
v_call: TRBV5-1
clone_size: .
j_call: TRBJ2-1

cdr3_aa: CASSLYLTDLNDSPLHF
v_call: TRBV5-8
clone_size: once
j_call: TRBJ1-6

cdr3_aa: CASRTGTVNTGELFF
v_call: TRBV5-1
clone_size: .
j_call: TRBJ2-2

cdr3_aa: CASSQLGRTEQETQYF
v_call: TRBV11-2
clone_size: once
j_call: TRBJ2-5

cdr3_aa: CASSNRRPENTEAFF
v_call: TRBV13
clone_size: once
j_call: TRBJ1-1

cdr3_aa: CASSERLSSYNEQFF
v_call: TRBV2
clone_size: .
j_call: TRBJ2-1

cdr3_aa: CASSFTGGTEAFF
v_call: TRBV28
clone_size: once
j_call: TRBJ1-1

cdr3_aa: CASVGRTIPYEQYF
v_call: TRBV2
clone_size: .
j_call: TRBJ2-7

cdr3_aa: CATSTGGVGNTIYF
v_call: TRBV15
clone_size: .
j_call: TRBJ1-3

cdr3_aa: CASSFGTSGTGSQYF
v_call: TRBV13
clone_size: few
j_call: TRBJ2-5

cdr3_aa: CASSLGLAGEEETQYF
v_call: TRBV7-9
clone_size: .
j_call: TRBJ2-5

cdr3_aa: CASSPSTRRGELFF
v_call: TRBV18
clone_size: .
j_call: TRBJ2-2

cdr3_aa: CASSHQGGTEAFF
v_call: TRBV7-3
clone_size: few
j_call: TRBJ1-1

cdr3_aa: CASSAYRFGYTF
v_call: TRBV6-5
clone_size: .
j_call: TRBJ1-2

cdr3_aa: CASSESGRVFTQHF
v_call: TRBV10-2
clone_size: .
j_call: TRBJ1-5

cdr3_aa: CASSRGQGFFYGYTF
v_call: TRBV18
clone_size: once
j_call: TRBJ1-2

cdr3_aa: CASSRTGEAFF
v_call: TRBV7-9
clone_size: .
j_call: TRBJ1-1

cdr3_aa: CATRPRYIQGADTQYF
v_call: TRBV15
clone_size: .
j_call: TRBJ2-3

cdr3_aa: CASSGGRGRSLGAFF
v_call: TRBV28
clone_size: .
j_call: TRBJ1-1

cdr3_aa: CASSDREGAQPQHF
v_call: TRBV2
clone_size: .
j_call: TRBJ1-5

cdr3_aa: CASSLRDQETQYF
v_call: TRBV7-9
clone_size: few
j_call: TRBJ2-5

cdr3_aa: CASTVSGTGELFF
v_call: TRBV5-1
clone_size: few
j_call: TRBJ2-2

cdr3_aa: CASSAPGEMEQYF
v_call: TRBV5-1
clone_size: many
j_call: TRBJ2-7

cdr3_aa: CASSIKITGALADEQFF
v_call: TRBV19
clone_size: .
j_call: TRBJ2-1

cdr3_aa: CASSYQRDSYEQYF
v_call: TRBV11-1
clone_size: many
j_call: TRBJ2-7

cdr3_aa: CASSEPRHTGELFF
v_call: TRBV25-1
clone_size: many
j_call: TRBJ2-2

cdr3_aa: CATSRGHSAQQETQYF
v_call: TRBV15
clone_size: .
j_call: TRBJ2-5

cdr3_aa: CASSAGTGGTEAFF
v_call: TRBV5-1
clone_size: .
j_call: TRBJ1-1

cdr3_aa: CASSLDHTSGSPYEQYF
v_call: TRBV7-9
clone_size: .
j_call: TRBJ2-7

cdr3_aa: CASSLRDRRSTDTQYF
v_call: TRBV5-1
clone_size: .
j_call: TRBJ2-3

cdr3_aa: CASSQSDRVVAKNIQYF
v_call: TRBV7-9
clone_size: few
j_call: TRBJ2-4

cdr3_aa: CASRERTGRGIQYF
v_call: TRBV2
clone_size: .
j_call: TRBJ2-4

cdr3_aa: CASSSTHFPSPLHF
v_call: TRBV7-9
clone_size: once
j_call: TRBJ1-6

cdr3_aa: CASSSHSGTYQETQYF
v_call: TRBV5-4
clone_size: .
j_call: TRBJ2-5

cdr3_aa: CASSPSGQGARHGYTF
v_call: TRBV5-1
clone_size: .
j_call: TRBJ1-2

cdr3_aa: CASSLAGGQQKLFF
v_call: TRBV7-8
clone_size: .
j_call: TRBJ1-4

cdr3_aa: CSVKTGNQPQHF
v_call: TRBV29-1
clone_size: once
j_call: TRBJ1-5

cdr3_aa: CASSLSTDGIQYF
v_call: TRBV5-1
clone_size: few
j_call: TRBJ2-4

cdr3_aa: CATHPGQGGEQYF
v_call: TRBV28
clone_size: .
j_call: TRBJ2-7